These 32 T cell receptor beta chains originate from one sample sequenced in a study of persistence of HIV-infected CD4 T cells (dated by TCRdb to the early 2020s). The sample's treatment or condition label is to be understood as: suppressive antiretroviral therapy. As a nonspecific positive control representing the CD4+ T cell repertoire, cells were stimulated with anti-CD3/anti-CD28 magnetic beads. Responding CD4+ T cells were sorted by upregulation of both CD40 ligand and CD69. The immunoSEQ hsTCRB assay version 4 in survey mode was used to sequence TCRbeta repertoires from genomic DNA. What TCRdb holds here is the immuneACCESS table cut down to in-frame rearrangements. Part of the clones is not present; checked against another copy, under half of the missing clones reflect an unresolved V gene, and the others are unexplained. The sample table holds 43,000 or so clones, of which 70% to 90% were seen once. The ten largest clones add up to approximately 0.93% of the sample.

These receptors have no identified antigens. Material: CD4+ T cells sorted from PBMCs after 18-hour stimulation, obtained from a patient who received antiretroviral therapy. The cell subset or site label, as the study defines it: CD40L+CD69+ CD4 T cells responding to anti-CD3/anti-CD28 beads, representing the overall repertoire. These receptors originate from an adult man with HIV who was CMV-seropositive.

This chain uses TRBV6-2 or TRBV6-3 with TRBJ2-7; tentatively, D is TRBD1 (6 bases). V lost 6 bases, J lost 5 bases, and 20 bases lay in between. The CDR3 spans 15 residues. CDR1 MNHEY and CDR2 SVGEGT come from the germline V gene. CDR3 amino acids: CASSPPRGSSHEQYF. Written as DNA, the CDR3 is TGTGCCAGCAGCCCCCCAAGGGGGTCGAGCCACGAGCAGTACTTC.

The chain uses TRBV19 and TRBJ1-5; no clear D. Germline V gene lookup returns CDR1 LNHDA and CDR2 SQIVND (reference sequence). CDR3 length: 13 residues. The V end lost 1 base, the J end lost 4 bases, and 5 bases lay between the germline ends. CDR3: CASSIGGNQPQHF. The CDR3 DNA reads TGTGCCAGTAGTATAGGGGGAAATCAGCCCCAGCATTTT. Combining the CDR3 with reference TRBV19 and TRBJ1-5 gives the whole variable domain DGGITQSPKYLFRKEGQNVTLSCEQNLNHDAMYWYRQDPGQGLRLIYYSQIVNDFQKGDIAEGYSVSREKKESFPLTVTSAQKNPTAFYLCASSIGGNQPQHFGDGTRLSIL.

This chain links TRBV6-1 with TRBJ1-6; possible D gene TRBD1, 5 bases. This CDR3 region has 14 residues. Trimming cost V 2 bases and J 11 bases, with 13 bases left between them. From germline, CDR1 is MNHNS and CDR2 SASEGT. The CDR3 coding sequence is TGTGCCAGCAGTGAAAGTCAGGGCGGGACACCCCTCCACTTT. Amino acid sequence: CASSESQGGTPLHF.

CDR3 protein: CASSLRGRSTDTQYF. The CDR3 coding sequence is TGTGCCAGCAGCTTAAGGGGCAGGAGCACAGATACGCAGTATTTT. The chain employs TRBV7-3 and TRBJ2-3; D is possibly TRBD1 (5 bases). The CDR3 totals 15 residues. V lost 1 base and J 0 bases, leaving 8 bases between the germline ends. CDR1 SGHTA and CDR2 FQGTGA come from the germline V gene.

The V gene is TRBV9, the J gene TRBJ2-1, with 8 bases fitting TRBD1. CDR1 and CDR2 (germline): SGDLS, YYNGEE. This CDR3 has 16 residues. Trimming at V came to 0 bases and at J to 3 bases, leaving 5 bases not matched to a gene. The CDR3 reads CASSVGPDRGYNEQFF. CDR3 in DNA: TGTGCCAGCAGCGTAGGCCCTGACAGGGGCTACAATGAGCAGTTCTTC.

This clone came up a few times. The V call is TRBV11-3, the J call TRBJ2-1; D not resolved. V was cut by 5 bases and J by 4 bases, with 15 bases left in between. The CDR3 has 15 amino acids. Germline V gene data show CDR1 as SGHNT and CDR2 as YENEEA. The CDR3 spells CASSPDHSVYNEQFF. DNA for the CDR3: TGTGCCAGCAGCCCGGACCATTCCGTTTACAATGAGCAGTTCTTC.

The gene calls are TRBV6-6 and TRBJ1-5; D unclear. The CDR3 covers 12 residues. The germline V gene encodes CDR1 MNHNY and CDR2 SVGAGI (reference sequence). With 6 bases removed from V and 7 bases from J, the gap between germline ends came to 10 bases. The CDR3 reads CASSPSGQPQHF. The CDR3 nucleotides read TGTGCCAGCAGCCCCAGTGGACAGCCCCAGCATTTT.

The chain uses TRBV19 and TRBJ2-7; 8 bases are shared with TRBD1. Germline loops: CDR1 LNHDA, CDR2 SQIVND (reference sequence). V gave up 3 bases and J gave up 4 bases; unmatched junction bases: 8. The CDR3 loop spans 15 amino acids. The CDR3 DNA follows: TGTGCCAGTAGTATTGGACAGGGTCGTATGTACGAGCAGTACTTC. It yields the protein CASSIGQGRMYEQYF.

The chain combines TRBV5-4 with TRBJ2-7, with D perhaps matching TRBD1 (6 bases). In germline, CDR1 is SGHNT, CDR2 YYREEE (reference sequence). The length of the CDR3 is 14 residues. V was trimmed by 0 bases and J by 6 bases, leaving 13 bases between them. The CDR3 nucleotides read TGTGCCAGCAGCTTGGATTCAGGGGATAGCGAGCAGTACTTC. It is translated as CASSLDSGDSEQYF.

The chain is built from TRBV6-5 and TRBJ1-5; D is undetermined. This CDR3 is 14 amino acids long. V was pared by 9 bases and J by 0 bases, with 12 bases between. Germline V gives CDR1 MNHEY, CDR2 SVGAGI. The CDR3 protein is CASGLGLSNQPQHF. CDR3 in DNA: TGTGCCAGTGGACTCGGCCTTAGCAATCAGCCCCAGCATTTT.

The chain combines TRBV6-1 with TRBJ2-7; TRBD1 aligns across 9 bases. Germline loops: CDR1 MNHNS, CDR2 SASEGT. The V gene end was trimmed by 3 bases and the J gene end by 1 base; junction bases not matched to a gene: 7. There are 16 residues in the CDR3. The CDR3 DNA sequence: TGTGCCAGCAGTGATACCACCGGGACAGGGTCCTACGAGCAGTACTTC. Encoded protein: CASSDTTGTGSYEQYF.

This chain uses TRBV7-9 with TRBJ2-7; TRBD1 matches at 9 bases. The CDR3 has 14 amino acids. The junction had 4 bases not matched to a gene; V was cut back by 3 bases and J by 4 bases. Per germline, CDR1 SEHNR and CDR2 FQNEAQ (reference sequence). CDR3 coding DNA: TGTGCCAGCAGCTTCCGGGACAGGGAATACGAGCAGTACTTC. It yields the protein CASSFRDREYEQYF.

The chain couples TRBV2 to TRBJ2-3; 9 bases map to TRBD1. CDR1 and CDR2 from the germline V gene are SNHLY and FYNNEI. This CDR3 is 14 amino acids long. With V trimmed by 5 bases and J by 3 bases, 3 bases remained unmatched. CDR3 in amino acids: CASSLDRGTDTQYF. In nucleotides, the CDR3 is TGTGCCAGCAGTCTCGACAGGGGGACAGATACGCAGTATTTT.

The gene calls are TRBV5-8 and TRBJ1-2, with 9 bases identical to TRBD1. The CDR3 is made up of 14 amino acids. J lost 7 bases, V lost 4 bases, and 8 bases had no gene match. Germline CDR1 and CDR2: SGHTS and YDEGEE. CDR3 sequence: CASSVGTGMSGYTF. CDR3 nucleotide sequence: TGTGCCAGCAGCGTAGGGACAGGGATGAGTGGCTACACCTTC.

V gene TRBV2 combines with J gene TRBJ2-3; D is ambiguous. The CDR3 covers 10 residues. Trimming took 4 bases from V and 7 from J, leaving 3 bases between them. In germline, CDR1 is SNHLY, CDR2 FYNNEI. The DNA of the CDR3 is TGTGCCAGCAGTGGTAATACGCAGTATTTT. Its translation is CASSGNTQYF. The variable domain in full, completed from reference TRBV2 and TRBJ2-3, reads EPEVTQTPSHQVTQMGQEVILRCVPISNHLYFYWYRQILGQKVEFLVSFYNNEISEKSEIFDDQFSVERPDGSNFTLKIRSTKLEDSAMYFCASSGNTQYFGPGTRLTVL.

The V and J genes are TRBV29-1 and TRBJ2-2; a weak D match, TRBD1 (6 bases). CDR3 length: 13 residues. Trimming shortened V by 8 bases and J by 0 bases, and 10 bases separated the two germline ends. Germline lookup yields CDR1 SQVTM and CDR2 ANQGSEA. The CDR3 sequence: CSTGTSNTGELFF. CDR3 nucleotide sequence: TGCAGCACCGGGACATCGAACACCGGGGAGCTGTTTTTT.

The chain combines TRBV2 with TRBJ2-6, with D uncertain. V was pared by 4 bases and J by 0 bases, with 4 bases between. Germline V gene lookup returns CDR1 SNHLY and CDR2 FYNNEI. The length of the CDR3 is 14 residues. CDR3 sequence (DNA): TGTGCCAGCAGTGGGGACTCTGGGGCCAACGTCCTGACTTTC. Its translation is CASSGDSGANVLTF.

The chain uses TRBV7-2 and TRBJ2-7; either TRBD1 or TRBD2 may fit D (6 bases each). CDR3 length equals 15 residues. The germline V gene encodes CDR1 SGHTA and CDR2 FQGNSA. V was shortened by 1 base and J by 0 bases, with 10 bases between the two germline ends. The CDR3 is CASSLDGGSSYEQYF. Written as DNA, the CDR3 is TGTGCCAGCAGCTTAGACGGGGGCAGCTCCTACGAGCAGTACTTC.

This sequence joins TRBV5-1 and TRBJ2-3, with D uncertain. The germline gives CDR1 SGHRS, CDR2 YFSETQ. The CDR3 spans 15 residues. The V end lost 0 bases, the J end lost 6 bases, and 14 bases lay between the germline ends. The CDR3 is CASSLDPTLEDTQYF. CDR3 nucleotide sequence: TGCGCCAGCAGCTTGGACCCCACCCTAGAGGATACGCAGTATTTT.

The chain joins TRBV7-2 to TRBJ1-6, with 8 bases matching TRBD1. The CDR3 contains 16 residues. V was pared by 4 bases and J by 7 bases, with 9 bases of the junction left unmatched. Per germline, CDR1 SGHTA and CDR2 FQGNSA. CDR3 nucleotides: TGTGCCAGCAGCTCCCCCCGGACAGGGCAGAATTCACCCCTCCACTTT. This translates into CASSSPRTGQNSPLHF.

The CDR3 DNA reads TGTGCCAGCAGCGAGAGGACTCAGGGGGCCTTCTCCACAGATACGCAGTATTTT. It codes for CASSERTQGAFSTDTQYF. The chain employs TRBV6-4 and TRBJ2-3, with TRBD1 matching over 8 bases. Germline V lookup: CDR1 MRHNA, CDR2 SNTAGT. Trimming cost V 6 bases and J 2 bases; bases outside gene matches: 16. The CDR3 covers 18 residues.

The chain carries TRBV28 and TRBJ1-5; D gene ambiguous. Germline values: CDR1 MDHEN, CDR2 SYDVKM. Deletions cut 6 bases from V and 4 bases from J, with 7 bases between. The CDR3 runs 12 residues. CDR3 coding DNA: TGTGCCAGCAGCAGCAATAATCAGCCCCAGCATTTT. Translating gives CASSSNNQPQHF. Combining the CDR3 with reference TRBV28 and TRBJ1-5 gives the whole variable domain DVKVTQSSRYLVKRTGEKVFLECVQDMDHENMFWYRQDPGLGLRLIYFSYDVKMKEKGDIPEGYSVSREKKERFSLILESASTNQTSMYLCASSSNNQPQHFGDGTRLSIL.

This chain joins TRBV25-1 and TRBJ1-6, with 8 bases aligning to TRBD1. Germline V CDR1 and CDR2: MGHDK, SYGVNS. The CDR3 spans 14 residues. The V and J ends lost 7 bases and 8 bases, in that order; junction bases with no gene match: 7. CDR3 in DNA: TGTGCCAGCACTTCGGACAGGGTTGATTCACCCCTCCACTTT. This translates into CASTSDRVDSPLHF.

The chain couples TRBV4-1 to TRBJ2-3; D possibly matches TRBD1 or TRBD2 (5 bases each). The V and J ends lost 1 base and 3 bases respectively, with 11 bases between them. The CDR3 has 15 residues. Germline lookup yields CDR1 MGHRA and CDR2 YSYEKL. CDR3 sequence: CASSQGGFGTDTQYF. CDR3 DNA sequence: TGCGCCAGCAGCCAAGGGGGGTTTGGTACAGATACGCAGTATTTT.

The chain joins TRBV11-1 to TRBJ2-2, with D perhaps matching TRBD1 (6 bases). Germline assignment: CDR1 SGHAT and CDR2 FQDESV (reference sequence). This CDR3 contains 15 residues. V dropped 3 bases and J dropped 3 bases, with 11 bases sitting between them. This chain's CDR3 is CASSLRTAHTGELFF. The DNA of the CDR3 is TGTGCCAGCAGCTTGCGGACAGCACACACCGGGGAGCTGTTTTTT.

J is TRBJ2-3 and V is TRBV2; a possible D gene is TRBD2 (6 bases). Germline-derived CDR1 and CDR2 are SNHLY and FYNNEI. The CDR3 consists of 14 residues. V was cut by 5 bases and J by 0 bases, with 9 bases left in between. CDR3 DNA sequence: TGTGCCAGCAGTTCAGGGACTAGCACAGATACGCAGTATTTT. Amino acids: CASSSGTSTDTQYF.

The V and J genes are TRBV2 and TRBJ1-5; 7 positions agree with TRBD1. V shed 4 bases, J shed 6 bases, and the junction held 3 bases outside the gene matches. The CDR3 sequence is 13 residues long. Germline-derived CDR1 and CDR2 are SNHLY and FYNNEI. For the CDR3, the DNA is TGTGCCAGCAGTGCCGGGACAGTTCAGCCCCAGCATTTT. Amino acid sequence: CASSAGTVQPQHF.

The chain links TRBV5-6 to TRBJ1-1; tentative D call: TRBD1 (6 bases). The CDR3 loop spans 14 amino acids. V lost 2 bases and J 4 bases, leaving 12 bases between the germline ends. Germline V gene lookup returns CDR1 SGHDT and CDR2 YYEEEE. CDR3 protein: CASSFLGAGTEAFF. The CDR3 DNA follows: TGTGCCAGCAGCTTTCTGGGGGCGGGCACTGAAGCTTTCTTT.

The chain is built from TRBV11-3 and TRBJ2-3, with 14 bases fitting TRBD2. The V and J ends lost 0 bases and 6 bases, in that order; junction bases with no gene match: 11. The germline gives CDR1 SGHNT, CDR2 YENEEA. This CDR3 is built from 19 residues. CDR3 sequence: CASSLDGVTSGGGSDTQYF. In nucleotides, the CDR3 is TGTGCCAGCAGCTTAGATGGGGTGACTAGCGGGGGGGGATCCGATACGCAGTATTTT.

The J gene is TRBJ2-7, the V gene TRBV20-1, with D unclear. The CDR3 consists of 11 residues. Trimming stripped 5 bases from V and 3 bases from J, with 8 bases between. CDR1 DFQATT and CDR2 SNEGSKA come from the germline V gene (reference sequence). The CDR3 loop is CSALLSYEQYF. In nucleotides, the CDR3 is TGCAGTGCTCTCCTAAGCTACGAGCAGTACTTC.

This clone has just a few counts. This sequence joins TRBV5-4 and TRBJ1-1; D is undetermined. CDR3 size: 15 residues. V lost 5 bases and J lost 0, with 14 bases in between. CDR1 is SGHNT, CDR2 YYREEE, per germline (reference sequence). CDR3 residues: CASSISSAMNTEAFF. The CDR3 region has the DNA TGTGCCAGCAGTATTTCGTCAGCGATGAACACTGAAGCTTTCTTT.

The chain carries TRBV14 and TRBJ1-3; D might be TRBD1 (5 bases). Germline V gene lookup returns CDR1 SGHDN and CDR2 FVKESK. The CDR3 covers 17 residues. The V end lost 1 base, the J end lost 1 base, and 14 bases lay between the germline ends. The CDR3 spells CASSQGSQTVSGNTIYF. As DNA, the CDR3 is TGTGCCAGCAGCCAAGGATCCCAGACAGTTTCTGGAAACACCATATATTTT.